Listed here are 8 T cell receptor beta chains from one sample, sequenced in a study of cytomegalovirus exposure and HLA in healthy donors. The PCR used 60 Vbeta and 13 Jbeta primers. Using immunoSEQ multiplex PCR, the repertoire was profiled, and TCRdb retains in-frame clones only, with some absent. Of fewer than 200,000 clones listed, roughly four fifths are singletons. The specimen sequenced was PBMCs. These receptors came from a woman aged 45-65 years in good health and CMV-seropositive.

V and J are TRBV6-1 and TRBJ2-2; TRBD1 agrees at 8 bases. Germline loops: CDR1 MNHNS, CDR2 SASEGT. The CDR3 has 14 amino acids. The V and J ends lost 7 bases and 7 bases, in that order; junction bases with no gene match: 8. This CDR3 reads CASMGQAFGGELFF. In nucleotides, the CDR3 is TGTGCCAGCATGGGACAGGCTTTCGGCGGGGAGCTGTTTTTT.

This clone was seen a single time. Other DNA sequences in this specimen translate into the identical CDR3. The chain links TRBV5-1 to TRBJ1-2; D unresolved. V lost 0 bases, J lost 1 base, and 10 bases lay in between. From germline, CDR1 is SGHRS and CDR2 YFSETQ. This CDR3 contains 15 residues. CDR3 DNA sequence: TGCGCCAGCAGCTTGGCCGTCGGTATTAACTATGGCTACACCTTC. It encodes CASSLAVGINYGYTF.

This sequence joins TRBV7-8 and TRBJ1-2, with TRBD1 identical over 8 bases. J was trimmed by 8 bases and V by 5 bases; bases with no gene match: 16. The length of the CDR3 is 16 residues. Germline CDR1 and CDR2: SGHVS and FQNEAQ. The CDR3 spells CASSPGTGLDIRGYTF. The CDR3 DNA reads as TGTGCCAGCAGCCCAGGGACAGGCCTAGACATAAGGGGCTACACCTTC.

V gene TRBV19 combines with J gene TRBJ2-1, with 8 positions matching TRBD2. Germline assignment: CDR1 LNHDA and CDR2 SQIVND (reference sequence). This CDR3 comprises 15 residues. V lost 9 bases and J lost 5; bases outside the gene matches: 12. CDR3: CASIPVAGGHNEQFF. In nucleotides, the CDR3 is TGTGCCAGCATACCCGTGGCGGGGGGACACAATGAGCAGTTCTTC.

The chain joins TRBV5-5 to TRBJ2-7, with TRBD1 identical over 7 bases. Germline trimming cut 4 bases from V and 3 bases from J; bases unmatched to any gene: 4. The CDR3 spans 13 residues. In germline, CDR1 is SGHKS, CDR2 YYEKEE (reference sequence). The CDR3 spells CASSPGQSYEQYF. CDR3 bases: TGTGCCAGCAGCCCGGGACAGAGCTACGAGCAGTACTTC.

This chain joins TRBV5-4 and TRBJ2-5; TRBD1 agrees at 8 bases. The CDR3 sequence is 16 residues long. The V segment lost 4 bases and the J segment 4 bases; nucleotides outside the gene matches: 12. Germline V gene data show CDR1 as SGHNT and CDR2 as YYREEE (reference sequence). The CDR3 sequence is CASSPPDRAPRETQYF. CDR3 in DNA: TGTGCCAGCAGCCCCCCGGACAGGGCACCCCGAGAGACCCAGTACTTC.

The CDR3 loop reads CASWTGGNTGELFF. The CDR3 DNA follows: TGCGCCAGTTGGACAGGCGGGAACACCGGGGAGCTGTTTTTT. The genes are TRBV5-1 and TRBJ2-2, with 7 bases identical to TRBD1. The length of the CDR3 is 14 residues. The V gene end was trimmed by 8 bases and the J gene end by 1 base; junction bases not matched to a gene: 5. Germline-derived CDR1 and CDR2 are SGHRS and YFSETQ.

The CDR3 protein is CASSEHRENQPQHF. The CDR3 nucleotides are TGCGCCAGCAGTGAGCACAGGGAGAATCAGCCCCAGCATTTT. The genes are TRBV10-2 and TRBJ1-5, with a possible D match to TRBD1 (6 bases). The CDR3 covers 14 residues. Trimming left V 2 bases short and J 4 bases short, with 9 bases between. Germline CDR1 WSHSY, CDR2 SAAADI.